This TCR beta chain was recovered during a study of blood T cells in healthy people across ages. CDR1 SGHRS and CDR2 YFSETQ come from the germline V gene. With 3 bases clipped from V and 4 bases from J, the junction kept 7 bases outside the gene matches. The CDR3 contains 15 residues. Overall study findings and caveats: Strong correlation linked observed beta diversity and percent naive T cells.

Every participating donor contributed roughly 10 milliliters of peripheral blood through a draw. This clonotype has at least ten counts. Antigen unknown. A second roughly 6 to 11 cycle PCR used barcoded and J-beta primers. Via MiXCR, TCRdb re-called the 5' RACE reads, giving one row per CDR3 protein. The profile shows around 870,000 distinct CDR3 sequences, 29% of them singletons. The chain joins TRBV5-1 to TRBJ1-2, with 9 bases that match TRBD1. Sequencing input: blood. This receptor was obtained from a woman at least 80 years old in good health. The DNA of the CDR3 is TGCGCCAGCAGCTGGGGGACAGGGACTGGCTATGGCTACACCTTC. Amino acids: CASSWGTGTGYGYTF.